These 8 T cell receptor beta chains were all obtained from the same sample, sequenced in a study of T cell responses to AZD1222 COVID-19 vaccine. Measured with immunoSEQ multiplex PCR; TCRdb has only the in-frame clones, and not every one. Here the sample spans around 150,000 clones, 80% to 95% being singletons. The material was peripheral blood, obtained 28 days after the second AZD1222 dose. The receptors originated from an adult who received the AZD1222 COVID-19 vaccine.

The chain combines TRBV5-1 with TRBJ2-7; D assignment may be TRBD1 or TRBD2 (6 bases each). This CDR3 spans 15 amino acids. Germline V gene sequence: CDR1 SGHRS, CDR2 YFSETQ. With 0 bases removed from V and 1 base from J, the gap between germline ends came to 11 bases. The CDR3: CASSLVVGGSYEQYF. CDR3 in DNA: TGCGCCAGCAGCTTGGTTGTAGGGGGGTCCTACGAGCAGTACTTC.

CDR3 amino acids: CASSGLSSEQFF. CDR3 DNA sequence: TGTGCCAGCAGCGGATTATCCAGTGAGCAGTTCTTC. The rearrangement links TRBV9 to TRBJ2-1; the D is unclear. Deletions cut 3 bases from V and 9 bases from J, with 10 bases between. The CDR3 loop spans 12 amino acids. Germline V gene data show CDR1 as SGDLS and CDR2 as YYNGEE.

The chain employs TRBV30 and TRBJ1-4, with D perhaps matching TRBD1 (5 bases). V was shortened by 3 bases and J by 4 bases, with 9 bases between the two germline ends. The CDR3 totals 13 residues. Germline loops: CDR1 GTSNPN, CDR2 SVGIG (reference sequence). CDR3 DNA sequence: TGTGCCTGGAGGACAGAGAGTAATGAAAAACTGTTTTTT. It codes for CAWRTESNEKLFF.

The CDR3 nucleotides read TGTGCCAGTTACCAGGGCTTGCAGAACACTGAAGCTTTCTTT. It encodes CASYQGLQNTEAFF. The chain is built from TRBV19 and TRBJ1-1, with a possible D match to TRBD1 (5 bases). CDR3 length: 14 amino acids. Trimming took off 8 bases at V and 1 base at J, with 14 bases between the two ends. Germline V lookup: CDR1 LNHDA, CDR2 SQIVND (reference sequence).

The count of this clone is one. The chain carries TRBV5-1 and TRBJ2-2; D is uncertain. CDR3 length: 13 amino acids. Trimming removed 7 bases at V and 1 base at J, with 8 bases between. CDR1 and CDR2 (germline): SGHRS, YFSETQ. CDR3 nucleotides: TGCGCCAGCGGGAAGGGGAACACCGGGGAGCTGTTTTTT. Translated: CASGKGNTGELFF.

The rearrangement uses TRBV27 and TRBJ1-1; D not certain. CDR1 is MNHEY, CDR2 SMNVEV, per germline (reference sequence). This CDR3 has 16 amino acids. Trimming took off 5 bases at V and 2 bases at J, with 18 bases between the two ends. The CDR3 DNA sequence: TGTGCCAGCAGTCCTAGGTTCGGCACACTAAACACTGAAGCTTTCTTT. It is translated as CASSPRFGTLNTEAFF.

This sequence joins TRBV19 and TRBJ1-2, with 9 bases fitting TRBD1. This CDR3 is built from 17 residues. Losses at the gene ends were 8 bases for V and 3 bases for J; bases not matched to a gene: 16. Per germline, CDR1 LNHDA and CDR2 SQIVND (reference sequence). This CDR3 reads CASERMLGTGRHYGYTF. The CDR3 DNA follows: TGTGCCAGTGAAAGAATGCTCGGGACAGGGCGGCACTATGGCTACACCTTC.

The rearrangement uses TRBV6-5 and TRBJ2-3, with 7 bases matching TRBD1. V trimming: 3 bases; J trimming: 3 bases; junction bases outside the gene matches: 9. The CDR3 sequence is 16 residues long. Germline CDR1 MNHEY, CDR2 SVGAGI. The CDR3 loop is CASSYRDRGGTDTQYF. DNA of the CDR3: TGTGCCAGCAGTTATCGGGACAGAGGCGGGACAGATACGCAGTATTTT.